The rows below give T cell receptor beta chains drawn from one sample of a study of blood T cell repertoires in COVID-19. TCRdb's table, derived via immunoSEQ multiplex PCR, lists solely in-frame clones and lacks some. The data contain tens of thousands of clones, 88% of them singletons. The source material was peripheral blood. The receptors here all came from a woman aged 50 to 65 with active or convalescent COVID-19. CDR3s include the opening cysteine and the closing phenylalanine or tryptophan. The order of the fields is clone size, J gene, V gene, D gene, CDR3 DNA, CDR3 protein. A D gene is named only where the DNA matches it firmly. The size entry is marked missing in some rows and otherwise reads once, few, many or a size class.

. TRBJ2-7 TRBV19 TRBD1 TGTGCCAGCCGACAGGGGGCTTGGGAGCAGTACTTC CASRQGAWEQYF
. TRBJ2-1 TRBV23-1 TRBD2 TGCGCCAGCAGTCCCCCGGGGAGGCTAGCGGGAGATGAGCAGTTCTTC CASSPPGRLAGDEQFF
few TRBJ1-1 TRBV19 . TGTGCCAGTAGAGGACAGCCGAACACTGAAGCTTTCTTT CASRGQPNTEAFF
. TRBJ2-5 TRBV9 TRBD2 TGTGCCAGCAGCGGATGGACTAGCGGTCAAGAGACCCAGTACTTC CASSGWTSGQETQYF
. TRBJ1-6 TRBV7-9 TRBD1 TGTGCCACGAACGGACAGGGGAGTTCACCCCTCCACTTT CATNGQGSSPLHF
. TRBJ2-7 TRBV13 TRBD1 TGTGCCAGCAGCAACCGCCGGGACAGCTCCTACGAGCAGTACTTC CASSNRRDSSYEQYF
once TRBJ2-3 TRBV5-1 . TGCGCCAGCAGTCTCGATTCGGGACTGAACACAGATACGCAGTATTTT CASSLDSGLNTDTQYF
. TRBJ1-5 TRBV6-5 . TGTGCCAGCAACACCCAATATAGCAATCAGCCCCAGCATTTT CASNTQYSNQPQHF
. TRBJ2-7 TRBV27 TRBD2 TGTGCCAGCAGTAAGCAGCGGGAGGGCTCCTACGAGCAGTACTTC CASSKQREGSYEQYF
. TRBJ2-5 TRBV5-1 TRBD2 TGCGCCAGCAGCTTAGGACTAGCGGGAATAAAGACCCAGTACTTC CASSLGLAGIKTQYF
. TRBJ2-3 TRBV5-8 . TGTGCCAGCAGCTTGCCCCGACTTGCAGATACGCAGTATTTT CASSLPRLADTQYF
. TRBJ2-7 TRBV19 . TGTGCCAGTAGTATAGGGGGCACCTCCTACGAGCAGTACTTC CASSIGGTSYEQYF
few TRBJ1-2 TRBV19 . TGTGCCAGTAGTGTGACAGGTTCCCCCACTCATGGCTACACCTTC CASSVTGSPTHGYTF
. TRBJ1-3 TRBV30 TRBD1 TGTGCCTGGAGCCCCCAGGACAGGGGCTCTAGAAACACCATATATTTT CAWSPQDRGSRNTIYF
. TRBJ2-7 TRBV19 TRBD2 TGTGCCAGTAGTATAGGGGGGGGCTACGAGCAGTACTTC CASSIGGGYEQYF
once TRBJ2-1 TRBV6-5 TRBD2 TGTGCCAGCAGTTACACGGGACTAGCGGAGAATGAGCAGTTCTTC CASSYTGLAENEQFF
. TRBJ2-6 TRBV2 TRBD2 TGTGCCAGCAGTGAAGGAGCGGGAGGGCCTGGGGCCAACGTCCTGACTTTC CASSEGAGGPGANVLTF
. TRBJ1-4 TRBV11-2 . TGTGCCAGCAGCACCGGGACATATGAAAAACTGTTTTTT CASSTGTYEKLFF
once TRBJ1-1 TRBV6-4 TRBD1 TGTGCCAGCAGTGCGGACAGGGAGGGGAACACTGAAGCTTTCTTT CASSADREGNTEAFF
. TRBJ2-2 TRBV5-6 . TGTGCCAGCAGCGAACAGCCGCGGGCAGGTAACACCGGGGAGCTGTTTTTT CASSEQPRAGNTGELFF
. TRBJ2-7 TRBV2 TRBD1 TGTGCCAGCAGTGATATGGTGGGACAGGGGGCCAACGAGCAGTACTTC CASSDMVGQGANEQYF
once TRBJ1-1 TRBV11-2 . TGTGCCAGCAGCTTAGGGGGGAGGGCTTTCTTT CASSLGGRAFF
. TRBJ1-2 TRBV6-5 . TGTGCCAGCAGTTACTCCCCAAACGCGAACTTACTGGGCTACACCTTC CASSYSPNANLLGYTF
once TRBJ2-7 TRBV19 TRBD2 TGTGCCAGTAGTATAGATCTAGCGGGAGAACCCTACGAGCAGTACTTC CASSIDLAGEPYEQYF
. TRBJ2-5 TRBV2 . TGTGCCAGCACTGGGCAAAAGGAGACCCAGTACTTC CASTGQKETQYF
. TRBJ1-1 TRBV2 . TGTGCCAGCAGGCCCAGGGACAACCCGAACACTGAAGCTTTCTTT CASRPRDNPNTEAFF
. TRBJ1-1 TRBV5-6 . TGTGCCAGCAGCTGGGCTCGGACTGAAGCTTTCTTT CASSWARTEAFF
. TRBJ2-5 TRBV30 TRBD2 TGTGCCTGGAGGCGACTAGCGGGAGGGCAAGAGACCCAGTACTTC CAWRRLAGGQETQYF
few TRBJ1-5 TRBV2 . TGTGCCAGCAGTGAAATTCAGGGAACTCAGCCCCAGCATTTT CASSEIQGTQPQHF
once TRBJ1-5 TRBV10-1 . TGCGCCAGCAGTGAGGGCCCGGGGGATAGCAATCAGCCCCAGCATTTT CASSEGPGDSNQPQHF
. TRBJ2-2 TRBV7-8 TRBD2 TGTGCCAGCAGCTTCTTTAGCGGGAGTGGAGCGAGCACCGGGGAGCTGTTTTTT CASSFFSGSGASTGELFF
. TRBJ2-1 TRBV28 TRBD2 TGTGCCAGCCAGGCGGGAGCGACTTACAATGAGCAGTTCTTC CASQAGATYNEQFF
. TRBJ1-5 TRBV2 . TGTGCCAGCAGTGAGGGGGCTCAGCCCCAGCATTTT CASSEGAQPQHF
. TRBJ2-3 TRBV7-6 TRBD2 TGTGCCAGCAGCTTATTACGCGGGGGAAGCACAGATACGCAGTATTTT CASSLLRGGSTDTQYF
. TRBJ2-1 TRBV9 TRBD2 TGTGCCAGCAGCGTAGTGGCTAGCGGGACTATGTACAATGAGCAGTTCTTC CASSVVASGTMYNEQFF
. TRBJ2-5 TRBV7-9 . TGTGCCAGCAGCCCCGACTTGGAAGAGACCCAGTACTTC CASSPDLEETQYF
. TRBJ2-1 TRBV19 . TGTGCCAGTAGTATAGGCCCCGAGGCTAGTAGGGAGCAGTTCTTC CASSIGPEASREQFF
. TRBJ2-5 TRBV5-5 . TGTGCCAGCAGCTCGACACGTCTGGGGGCTGAGACCCAGTACTTC CASSSTRLGAETQYF
. TRBJ1-4 TRBV30 . TGTGCCTGGAGTGGGAGTACTCTTAATGAAAAACTGTTTTTT CAWSGSTLNEKLFF
. TRBJ2-1 TRBV3-1/TRBV3-2 . TGTGCCAGCAGCCATTCGGGAGCAGGGTTCAATGAGCAGTTCTTC CASSHSGAGFNEQFF
. TRBJ2-5 TRBV7-8 . TGTGCCAGCAGCTTATGGGAGCGGAGGCACTCGTACCAAGAGACCCAGTACTTC CASSLWERRHSYQETQYF
. TRBJ2-7 TRBV9 TRBD1 TGTGCCAGCAGCTGGGGCTCAAGCGTGGGGACAGGGAACGAGCAGTACTTC CASSWGSSVGTGNEQYF